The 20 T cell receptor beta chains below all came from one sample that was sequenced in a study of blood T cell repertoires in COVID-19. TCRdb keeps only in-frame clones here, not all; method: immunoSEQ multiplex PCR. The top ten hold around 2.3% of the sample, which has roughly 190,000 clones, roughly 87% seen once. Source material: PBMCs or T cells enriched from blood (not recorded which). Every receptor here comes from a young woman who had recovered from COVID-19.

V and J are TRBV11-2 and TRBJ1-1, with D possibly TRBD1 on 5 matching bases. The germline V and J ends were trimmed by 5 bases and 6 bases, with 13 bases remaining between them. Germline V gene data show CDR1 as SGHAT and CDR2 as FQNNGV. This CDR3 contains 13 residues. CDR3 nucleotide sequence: TGTGCCAGCAGCCGTGACCCAGGGCCTGAAGCTTTCTTT. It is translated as CASSRDPGPEAFF. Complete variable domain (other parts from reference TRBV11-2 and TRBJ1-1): EAGVAQSPRYKIIEKRQSVAFWCNPISGHATLYWYQQILGQGPKLLIQFQNNGVVDDSQLPKDRFSAERLKGVDSTLKIQPAKLEDSAVYLCASSRDPGPEAFFGQGTRLTVV.

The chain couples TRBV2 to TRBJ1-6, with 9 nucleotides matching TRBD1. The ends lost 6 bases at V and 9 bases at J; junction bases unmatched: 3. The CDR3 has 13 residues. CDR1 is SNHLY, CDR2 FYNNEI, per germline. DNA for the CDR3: TGTGCCAGCAGGGGACAGGGTAGTTCACCCCTCCACTTT. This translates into CASRGQGSSPLHF.

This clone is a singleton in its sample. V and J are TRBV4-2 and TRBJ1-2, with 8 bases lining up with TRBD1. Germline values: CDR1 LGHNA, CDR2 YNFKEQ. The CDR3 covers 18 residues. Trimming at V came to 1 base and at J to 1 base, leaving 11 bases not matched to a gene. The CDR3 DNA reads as TGTGCCAGCAGCCAAGGTTGGAAAGGGACAGGTTTTAACTATGGCTACACCTTC. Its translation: CASSQGWKGTGFNYGYTF.

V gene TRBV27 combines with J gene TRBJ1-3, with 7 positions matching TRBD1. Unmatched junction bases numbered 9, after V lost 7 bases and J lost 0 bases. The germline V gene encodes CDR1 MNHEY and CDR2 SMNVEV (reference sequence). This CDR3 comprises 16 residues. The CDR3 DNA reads TGTGCCAGCACCGCGAGGGGGCTAAACTCTGGAAACACCATATATTTT. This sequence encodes CASTARGLNSGNTIYF.

In DNA, the CDR3 is TGTGCCAGCAGTGACGAGAGAGGGAAAGGCTACGAGCAGTACTTC. Residues: CASSDERGKGYEQYF. The rearrangement links TRBV6-1 to TRBJ2-7, with D perhaps matching TRBD2 (5 bases). The germline gives CDR1 MNHNS, CDR2 SASEGT. V dropped 3 bases and J dropped 3 bases, with 15 bases sitting between them. The CDR3 loop spans 15 amino acids.

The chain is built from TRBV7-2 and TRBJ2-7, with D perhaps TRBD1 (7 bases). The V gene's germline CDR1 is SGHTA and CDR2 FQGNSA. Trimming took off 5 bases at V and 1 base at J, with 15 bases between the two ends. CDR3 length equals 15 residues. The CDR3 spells CASSPSAGQSYEQYF. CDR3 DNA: TGTGCCAGCAGCCCCAGCGCGGGACAGTCCTACGAGCAGTACTTC. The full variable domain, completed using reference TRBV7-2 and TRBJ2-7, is GAGVSQSPSNKVTEKGKDVELRCDPISGHTALYWYRQSLGQGLEFLIYFQGNSAPDKSGLPSDRFSAERTGGSVSTLTIQRTQQEDSAVYLCASSPSAGQSYEQYFGPGTRLTVT.

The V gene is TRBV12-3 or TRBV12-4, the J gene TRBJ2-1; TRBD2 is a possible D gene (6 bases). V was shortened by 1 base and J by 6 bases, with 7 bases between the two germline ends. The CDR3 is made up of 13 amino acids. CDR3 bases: TGTGCCAGCAGTTTAGGAGCGGGCAATGAGCAGTTCTTC. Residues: CASSLGAGNEQFF.

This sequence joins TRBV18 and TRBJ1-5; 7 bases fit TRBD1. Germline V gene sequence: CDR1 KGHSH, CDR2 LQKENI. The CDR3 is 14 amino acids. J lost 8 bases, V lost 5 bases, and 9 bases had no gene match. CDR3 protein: CASSNNRGREPQHF. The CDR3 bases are TGTGCCAGCTCAAACAACAGGGGCCGTGAGCCCCAGCATTTT.

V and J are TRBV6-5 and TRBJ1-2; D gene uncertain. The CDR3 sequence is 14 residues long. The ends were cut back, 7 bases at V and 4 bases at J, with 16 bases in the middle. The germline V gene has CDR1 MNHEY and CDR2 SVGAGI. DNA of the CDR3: TGTGCCAGCACCGAGGGAGGGAAGTCCTATGGCTACACCTTC. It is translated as CASTEGGKSYGYTF.

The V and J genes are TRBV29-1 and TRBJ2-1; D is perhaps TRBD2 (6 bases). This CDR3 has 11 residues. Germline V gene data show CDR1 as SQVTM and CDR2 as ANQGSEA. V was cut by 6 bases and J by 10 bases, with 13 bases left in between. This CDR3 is CSVIAVREQFF. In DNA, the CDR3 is TGCAGCGTCATAGCGGTAAGGGAGCAGTTCTTC.

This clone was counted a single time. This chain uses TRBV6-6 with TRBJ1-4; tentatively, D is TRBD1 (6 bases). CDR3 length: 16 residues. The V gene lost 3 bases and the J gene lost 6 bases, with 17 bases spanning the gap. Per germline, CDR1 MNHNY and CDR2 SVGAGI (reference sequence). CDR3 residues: CASSYRATGADEKLFF. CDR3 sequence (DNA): TGTGCCAGCAGTTATAGGGCGACAGGAGCGGATGAAAAACTGTTTTTT.

Here the CDR3 DNA reads TGTGCCAGCAAGAAGACAGCAAGTAACTATGGCTACACCTTC. This sequence encodes CASKKTASNYGYTF. This chain joins TRBV6-4 and TRBJ1-2; D may be TRBD1 (5 bases). This CDR3 spans 14 amino acids. Trimming removed 7 bases from V and 1 base from J, with 13 bases in between. The germline V gene encodes CDR1 MRHNA and CDR2 SNTAGT.

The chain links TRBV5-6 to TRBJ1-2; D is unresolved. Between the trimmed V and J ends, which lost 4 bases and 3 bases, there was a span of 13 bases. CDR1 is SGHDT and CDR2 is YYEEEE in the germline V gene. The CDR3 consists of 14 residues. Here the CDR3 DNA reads TGTGCCAGCAGCCCAGGTTGGGGAGACTATGGCTACACCTTC. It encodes CASSPGWGDYGYTF.

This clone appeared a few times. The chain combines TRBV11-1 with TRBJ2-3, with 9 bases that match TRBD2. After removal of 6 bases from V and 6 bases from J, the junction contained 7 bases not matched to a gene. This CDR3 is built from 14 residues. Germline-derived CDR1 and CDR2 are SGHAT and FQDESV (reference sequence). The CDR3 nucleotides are TGTGCCAGCAGTCTAGCGGGGCCCGGGGATACGCAGTATTTT. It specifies CASSLAGPGDTQYF. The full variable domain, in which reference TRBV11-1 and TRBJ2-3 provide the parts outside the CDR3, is EAEVAQSPRYKITEKSQAVAFWCDPISGHATLYWYRQILGQGPELLVQFQDESVVDDSQLPKDRFSAERLKGVDSTLKIQPAELGDSAMYLCASSLAGPGDTQYFGPGTRLTVL.

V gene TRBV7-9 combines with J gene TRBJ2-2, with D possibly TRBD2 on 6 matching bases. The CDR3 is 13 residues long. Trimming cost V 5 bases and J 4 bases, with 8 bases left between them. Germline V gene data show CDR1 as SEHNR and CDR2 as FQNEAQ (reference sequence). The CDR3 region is CASSLGGTGELFF. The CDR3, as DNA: TGTGCCAGCAGCCTGGGGGGCACCGGGGAGCTGTTTTTT.

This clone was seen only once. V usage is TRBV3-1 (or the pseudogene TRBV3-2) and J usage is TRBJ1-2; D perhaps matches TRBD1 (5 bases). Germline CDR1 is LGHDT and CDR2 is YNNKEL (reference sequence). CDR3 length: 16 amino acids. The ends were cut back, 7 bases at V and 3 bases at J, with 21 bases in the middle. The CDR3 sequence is CASTKNLGGTYYGYTF. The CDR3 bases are TGTGCCAGCACTAAAAACCTGGGGGGGACCTACTATGGCTACACCTTC.

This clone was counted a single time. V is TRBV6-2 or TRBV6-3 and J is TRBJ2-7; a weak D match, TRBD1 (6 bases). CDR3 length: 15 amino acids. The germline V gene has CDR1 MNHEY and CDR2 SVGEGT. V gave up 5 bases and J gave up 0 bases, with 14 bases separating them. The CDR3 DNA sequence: TGTGCCAGCAGTCCCAGGGGCGGTAGCTCCTACGAGCAGTACTTC. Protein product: CASSPRGGSSYEQYF.

CDR3: CASSSTWVIAGGTDTQYF. The CDR3 DNA is TGTGCCAGCAGCTCGACCTGGGTGATAGCGGGAGGGACAGATACGCAGTATTTT. V and J are TRBV25-1 and TRBJ2-3, with 11 bases fitting TRBD2. This CDR3 is 18 amino acids long. Trimming removed 6 bases from V and 3 bases from J; junction bases left unmatched: 14. Germline CDR1 reads MGHDK; CDR2 reads SYGVNS.

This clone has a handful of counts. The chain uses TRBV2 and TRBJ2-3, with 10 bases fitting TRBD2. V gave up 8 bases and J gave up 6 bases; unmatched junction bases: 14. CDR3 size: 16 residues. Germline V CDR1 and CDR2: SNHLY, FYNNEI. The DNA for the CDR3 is TGTGCCAGCGGGGGGGGAACTAGCGGGATTATTGATACGCAGTATTTT. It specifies CASGGGTSGIIDTQYF.

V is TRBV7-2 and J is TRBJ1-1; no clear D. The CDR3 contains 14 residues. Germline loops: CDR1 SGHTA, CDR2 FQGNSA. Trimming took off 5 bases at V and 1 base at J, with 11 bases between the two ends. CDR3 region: CASSPRTQNTEAFF. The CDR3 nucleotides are TGTGCCAGCAGCCCACGGACTCAGAACACTGAAGCTTTCTTT.